This T cell receptor beta chain was identified during a study of identical twins' blood T cells. Germline V CDR1 and CDR2: SGHRS, YFSETQ. With 3 bases clipped from V and 3 bases from J, the junction kept 3 bases outside the gene matches. CDR3 length: 14 amino acids. MiXCR, applied by TCRdb to the 5' RACE reads, yields one record per CDR3 protein. The repertoire holds 350,000 to 400,000 distinct CDR3 sequences, around 30% seen once, with roughly 6.1% in the top ten. The sample comprised PBMCs. The clonotype originates from a woman aged 18 to 50 in good health. This chain joins TRBV5-1 and TRBJ1-1; 9 nucleotides match TRBD1. The CDR3 DNA reads TGCGCCAGCAGCTGGGGACAGGGCGACACTGAAGCTTTCTTT. Its translation: CASSWGQGDTEAFF. Full variable domain (missing parts from reference TRBV5-1 and TRBJ1-1): KAGVTQTPRYLIKTRGQQVTLSCSPISGHRSVSWYQQTPGQGLQFLFEYFSETQRNKGNFPGRFSGRQFSNSRSEMNVSTLELGDSALYLCASSWGQGDTEAFFGQGTRLTVV.